The 6 T cell receptor beta chains below all came from one sample that was sequenced in a study of PD-1 blockade in classical Hodgkin lymphoma. Measured with immunoSEQ multiplex PCR; TCRdb has only the in-frame clones, and not every one. The sample has roughly 32,000 clones, 65% to 90% seen once; the top ten hold about 31%. Brentuximab vedotin exposure varied among the patients, all of whom had relapsed after autologous stem cell transplantation. Specimen: peripheral blood mononuclear cells (PBMCs), collected at baseline. These receptor sequences come from a human donor with classical Hodgkin lymphoma.

The CDR3 reads CASSARDSSSYEQYF. Here the CDR3 DNA reads TGTGCCAGCAGTGCCCGGGACAGCAGCTCCTACGAGCAGTACTTC. The genes are TRBV6-1 and TRBJ2-7; 7 positions match TRBD1. The CDR3 has 15 amino acids. The V and J ends lost 4 bases and 0 bases, in that order; junction bases with no gene match: 6. Germline-derived CDR1 and CDR2 are MNHNS and SASEGT.

The chain joins TRBV5-1 to TRBJ1-2, with D perhaps matching TRBD1 (5 bases). CDR1 SGHRS and CDR2 YFSETQ come from the germline V gene. Trimming took off 7 bases at V and 0 bases at J, with 13 bases between the two ends. The CDR3 extends over 14 amino acids. CDR3 in DNA: TGCGCCAGCTACGCGGGGGAGGCTAACTATGGCTACACCTTC. This gives the protein CASYAGEANYGYTF.

CDR3 region: CASSLGQLIYGYTF. CDR3 DNA: TGTGCCAGTAGTTTGGGACAGCTCATCTATGGCTACACCTTC. This chain links TRBV19 with TRBJ1-2; TRBD1 aligns across 7 bases. The length of the CDR3 is 14 residues. The ends lost 5 bases at V and 4 bases at J; junction bases unmatched: 7. Germline loops: CDR1 LNHDA, CDR2 SQIVND (reference sequence).

The V call is TRBV7-2, the J call TRBJ2-3, with 8 nucleotides matching TRBD2. This CDR3 is 14 amino acids long. Germline V gene sequence: CDR1 SGHTA, CDR2 FQGNSA. The trim removed 1 base at V and 6 bases at J, leaving 3 bases unmatched. Here the CDR3 reads CASSLVGGADTQYF. Here the CDR3 DNA reads TGTGCCAGCAGCTTAGTCGGGGGGGCTGATACGCAGTATTTT.

This chain links TRBV28 with TRBJ1-2, with a tentative D call TRBD1 (6 bases). Germline loops: CDR1 MDHEN, CDR2 SYDVKM. There are 14 residues in the CDR3. V lost 5 bases, J lost 10 bases, and 20 bases lay in between. The chain's CDR3 is CASSLTQGRAYYTF. The CDR3 nucleotides are TGTGCCAGCAGTCTTACTCAGGGGAGGGCCTACTACACCTTC.

V is TRBV9 and J is TRBJ1-1; tentatively, D is TRBD1 (5 bases). The CDR3 runs 11 residues. Germline V gene sequence: CDR1 SGDLS, CDR2 YYNGEE. The ends were cut back, 4 bases at V and 5 bases at J, with 6 bases in the middle. The CDR3 reads CASSQGTEAFF. The CDR3, as DNA: TGTGCCAGCAGCCAGGGTACTGAAGCTTTCTTT.